This T cell receptor beta chain was sequenced for a study of OX40 agonist ivuxolimab in advanced cancers. Background on the study: With ivuxolimab, an agonistic anti-OX40 (CD134) antibody, patients were treated. People who had prior anti-PD-1, anti-PD-L1 or anti-CTLA-4 therapy could take part, and under 45% had some. Study results and limitations: Specificity for antigen went undetermined in the expanded peripheral T cells. Averaged across samples, CD8+ T cells carried more expanded clones than CD4+ did.

Details on this clone: Its antigen is still unknown.

V trimming: 0 bases; J trimming: 2 bases; junction bases outside the gene matches: 15. The CDR3 is made up of 20 amino acids. CDR1 and CDR2 from the germline V gene are SGDLS and YYNGEE. Clones were read by immunoSEQ multiplex PCR, and TCRdb kept only the in-frame ones, dropping some. The sample shows tens of thousands of clones, 80% to 90% of them seen only once. The receptor comes from an adult with an advanced solid tumor such as melanoma, head and neck, liver or kidney cancer. The chain joins TRBV9 to TRBJ2-3; 10 bases are a match to TRBD2. This specimen was CD4+ or CD8+ T cells sorted from blood, taken in a trial of the OX40 agonist ivuxolimab. CDR3 DNA sequence: TGTGCCAGCAGCGTAGAAAATCGGGCTAGCGGGGGCCACCTCACAGATACGCAGTATTTT. This sequence encodes CASSVENRASGGHLTDTQYF.